Included here is one TCR beta chain sequence, with context. This clonotype was recorded many times. It has no known antigen specificity. One base away there is no much larger clone; base qualities are not given. The sample's treatment or condition, from its label and the paper: live attenuated yellow fever vaccine strain. At each blood-draw timepoint, two biological replicates of bulk PBMCs were collected. A standard Ficoll-Paque protocol was used to isolate PBMCs from peripheral blood. TriZol was used to extract RNA from bulk PBMCs, CD4 and CD8 fractions, and dextramer-positive and dextramer-negative fractions. This sample was taken from a study of T cells after yellow fever vaccination (dated by TCRdb to between 2017 and 2020). Turning to the overall study: The SMART-Seq v4 Ultra Low Input RNA kit was used to prepare libraries from fractions with low cell numbers. To follow T-cell clones before and after primary and booster YFV17D yellow fever vaccination, bulk TCR alpha and beta repertoires were sequenced over time. Two healthy male donors, one aged 18 to 29 and one aged 30 to 40 years, made up the cohort. Blood was collected at multiple timepoints before and after primary and secondary immunization, and bulk PBMC replicates and cell subsets were isolated. General findings and caveats noted by the study authors: A small share of clonotypes was detected in both CD4 and CD8 compartments, with the overlap likely arising from convergent recombination. Compared with the primary T-cell response, the secondary T-cell response was faster but weaker, reaching its peak on day 5 rather than on day 15. Computational filtering was needed because FACS-sorted repertoires could contain abundant contaminating clonotypes from the bulk population. Because the study included only a couple of donors, the extent to which the findings can be generalized is limited. Most clones expanded after primary vaccination were re-detected after the booster (almost 98% of CD4 and 80% to 90% of CD8), suggesting broad memory maintenance.

TCR cDNA was synthesized by 5'RACE template switching, through which a universal primer site and unique molecular identifiers were introduced. cDNA synthesis was primed from both the TCR alpha and TCR beta constant segments. Library amplification involved two PCR steps, and the second step added sample barcodes and sequencing adapters. Libraries were sequenced on Illumina HiSeq 2500 (2x100 bp) or NovaSeq (2x150 bp). On the authors' methods: MIGEC was used to demultiplex reads and collapse the reads into UMI consensus sequences, and MiXCR was used for V(D)J alignment. Vaccine-responding clonotypes were identified with edgeR using replicate PBMC samples, with FDR below 0.01 and a log2 fold change above 5 up to day 15 being required. Bulk clonotypes were assigned CD4 or CD8 identity according to which sequenced CD4 or CD8 repertoire held them at higher abundance. TCRdb trimmed public reads at Q25 via fastp, called clones via MiXCR and kept in-frame beta chains. Duplicate CDR3 protein sequences are folded into a single record with the most common DNA and genes. These V and J calls are TCRdb output, not the study's own analysis. Counted in this sample were around 600,000 distinct CDR3 sequences; roughly 12% of them appeared once. The ten biggest clones cover approximately 15% of the sample.

From a lookup of the germline V gene, CDR1 and CDR2 are SGHVS and FQNEAQ. The CDR3 goes from the cysteine to the phenylalanine over 17 residues. The kept DNA is CDR3 alone, 51 bases in frame from the first base. V gives up 4 bases and J gives up 0 bases, and the segment between their germline ends measures 16 bases. The sequencing here drew on PBMCs, taken on the day of the yellow fever booster vaccination. The receptor was derived from a man under 40 who received the YFV17D yellow fever vaccine. The receptor chain draws on TRBV7-8 and TRBJ1-5; TRBD1 might be the D gene, on 6 matching bases. The bases read TGTGCCAGCAGCTACCGGGACAAACCAAATAGCAATCAGCCCCAGCATTTT. Its coded protein is CASSYRDKPNSNQPQHF. Outside the CDR3, residues come from the reference TRBV7-8 and TRBJ1-5 proteins, so the full variable domain is: GAGVSQSPRYKVAKRGQDVALRCDPISGHVSLFWYQQALGQGPEFLTYFQNEAQLDKSGLPSDRFFAERPEGSVSTLKIQRTQQEDSAVYLCASSYRDKPNSNQPQHFGDGTRLSIL.